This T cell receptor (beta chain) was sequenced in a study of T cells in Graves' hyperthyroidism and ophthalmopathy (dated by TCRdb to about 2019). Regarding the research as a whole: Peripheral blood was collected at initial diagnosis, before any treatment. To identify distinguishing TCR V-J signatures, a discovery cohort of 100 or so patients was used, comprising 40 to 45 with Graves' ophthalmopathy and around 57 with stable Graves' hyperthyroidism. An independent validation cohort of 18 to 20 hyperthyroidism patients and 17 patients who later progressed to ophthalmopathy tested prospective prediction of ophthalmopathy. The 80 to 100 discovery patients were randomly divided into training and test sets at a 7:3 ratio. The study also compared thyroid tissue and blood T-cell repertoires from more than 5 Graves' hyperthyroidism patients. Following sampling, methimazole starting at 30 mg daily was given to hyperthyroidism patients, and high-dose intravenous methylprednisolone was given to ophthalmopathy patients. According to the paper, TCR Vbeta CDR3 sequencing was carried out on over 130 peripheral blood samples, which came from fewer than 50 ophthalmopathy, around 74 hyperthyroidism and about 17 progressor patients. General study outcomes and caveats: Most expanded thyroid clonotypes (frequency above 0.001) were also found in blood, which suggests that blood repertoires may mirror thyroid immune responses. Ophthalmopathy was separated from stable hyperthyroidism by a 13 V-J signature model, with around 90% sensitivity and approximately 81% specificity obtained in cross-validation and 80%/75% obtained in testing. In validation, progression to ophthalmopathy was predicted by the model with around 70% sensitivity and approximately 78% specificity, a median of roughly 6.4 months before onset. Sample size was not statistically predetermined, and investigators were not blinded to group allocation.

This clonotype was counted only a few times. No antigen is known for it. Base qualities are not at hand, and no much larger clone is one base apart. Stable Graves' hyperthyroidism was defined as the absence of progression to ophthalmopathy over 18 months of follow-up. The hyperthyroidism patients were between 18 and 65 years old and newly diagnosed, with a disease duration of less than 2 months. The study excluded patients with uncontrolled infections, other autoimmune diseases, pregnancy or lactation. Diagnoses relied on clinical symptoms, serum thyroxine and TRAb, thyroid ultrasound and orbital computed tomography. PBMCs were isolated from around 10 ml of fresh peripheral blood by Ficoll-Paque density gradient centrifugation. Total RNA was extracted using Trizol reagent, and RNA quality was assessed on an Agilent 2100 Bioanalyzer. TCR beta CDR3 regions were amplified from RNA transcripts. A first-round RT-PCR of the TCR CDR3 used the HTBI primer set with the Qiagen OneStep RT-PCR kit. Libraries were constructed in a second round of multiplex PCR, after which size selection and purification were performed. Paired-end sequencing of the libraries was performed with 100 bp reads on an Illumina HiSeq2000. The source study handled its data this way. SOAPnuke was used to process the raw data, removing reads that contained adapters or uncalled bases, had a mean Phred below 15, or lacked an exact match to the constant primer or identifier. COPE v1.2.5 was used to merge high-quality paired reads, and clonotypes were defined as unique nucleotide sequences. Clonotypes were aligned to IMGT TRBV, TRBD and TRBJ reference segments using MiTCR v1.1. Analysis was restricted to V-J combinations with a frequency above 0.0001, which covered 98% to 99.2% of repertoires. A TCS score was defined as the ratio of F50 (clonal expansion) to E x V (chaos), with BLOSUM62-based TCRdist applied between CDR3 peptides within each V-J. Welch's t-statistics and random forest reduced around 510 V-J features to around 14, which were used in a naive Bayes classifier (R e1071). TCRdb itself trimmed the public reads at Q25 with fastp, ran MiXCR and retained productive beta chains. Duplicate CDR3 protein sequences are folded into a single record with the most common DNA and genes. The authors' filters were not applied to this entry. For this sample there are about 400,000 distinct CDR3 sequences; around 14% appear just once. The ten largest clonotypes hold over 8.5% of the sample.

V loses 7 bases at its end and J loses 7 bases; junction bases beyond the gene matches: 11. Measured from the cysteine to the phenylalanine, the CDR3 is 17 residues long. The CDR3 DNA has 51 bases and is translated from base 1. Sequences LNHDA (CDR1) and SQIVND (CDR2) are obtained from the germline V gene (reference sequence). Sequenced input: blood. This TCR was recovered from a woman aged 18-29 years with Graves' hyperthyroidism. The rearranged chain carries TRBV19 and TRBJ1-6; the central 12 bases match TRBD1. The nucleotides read TGTGCCAGTAAACAGGGACAGGGGGCGTTCGGAAATTCACCCCTCCACTTT. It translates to CASKQGQGAFGNSPLHF. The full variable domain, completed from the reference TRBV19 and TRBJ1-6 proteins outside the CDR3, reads DGGITQSPKYLFRKEGQNVTLSCEQNLNHDAMYWYRQDPGQGLRLIYYSQIVNDFQKGDIAEGYSVSREKKESFPLTVTSAQKNPTAFYLCASKQGQGAFGNSPLHFGNGTRLTVT.